This T cell receptor (beta chain) is from a study of cytomegalovirus exposure and HLA in healthy donors. PCR primers comprised 60 Vbeta and 13 Jbeta primers. Here immunoSEQ multiplex PCR was the method, and the copy in TCRdb shows in-frame clones only, minus some. The table records 130,000 or so clones, 50% to 75% of them present only once. The ends were cut back, 4 bases at V and 8 bases at J, with 15 bases in the middle. The CDR3 consists of 14 residues. Germline V gene lookup returns CDR1 MNHEY and CDR2 SMNVEV (reference sequence). The sample consisted of PBMCs. The TCR was taken from a woman between 40 and 50 years old in good health and CMV-seropositive. The chain uses TRBV27 and TRBJ2-4; maybe TRBD2 (5 bases). The CDR3 nucleotides are TGTGCCAGCAGTTATGGCGTACCCGGGGACATTCAGTACTTC. Translated: CASSYGVPGDIQYF.